This TCR beta chain was recorded in a study of T cell responses to AZD1222 COVID-19 vaccine. Study-wide results and caveats: Once two AZD1222 doses were given, Spike-specific TCR breadth and depth went up.

Sequencing was performed with immunoSEQ multiplex PCR; in TCRdb, only in-frame clones are kept and a portion is missing. Altogether about 200,000 clones are present, about 92% being singletons, with the ten largest covering less than 1.2%. CDR1 is SGHDT and CDR2 is YYEEEE in the germline V gene. The CDR3 loop spans 18 amino acids. V dropped 2 bases and J dropped 6 bases, with 26 bases sitting between them. Comments on this clone: Its target is not known.

This receptor was obtained from an adult in good health. The V and J genes are TRBV5-6 and TRBJ1-1, with D tentatively TRBD1 (5 bases). The source material was peripheral blood, sampled on day 0 of MenACWY control vaccination. Here the CDR3 DNA reads TGTGCCAGCAGCTTATTTTGGCAGGAGGTCGGACGGGGCCCTGAAGCTTTCTTT. The encoded protein is CASSLFWQEVGRGPEAFF. Full variable domain (outside the CDR3, taken from reference TRBV5-6 and TRBJ1-1): DAGVTQSPTHLIKTRGQQVTLRCSPKSGHDTVSWYQQALGQGPQFIFQYYEEEERQRGNFPDRFSGHQFPNYSSELNVNALLLGDSALYLCASSLFWQEVGRGPEAFFGQGTRLTVV.